A selection of T cell receptor beta chains follows, all from one sample in a study of vaccination effects on CD4 cells after COVID-19. Profiled with immunoSEQ multiplex PCR; TCRdb holds only in-frame clones, not every one. This table has 40,000 to 55,000 clones, approximately 82% appearing once. Antigens of these TCRs are unknown. The source material was CD4+ T cells from PBMCs cultured without peptide, sampled after COVID-19 vaccination. These receptors originate from a human donor who had a prior SARS-CoV-2 infection. Both conserved end residues are part of each CDR3. Fields, in order: clone size, V gene, D gene, CDR3 length, J gene, CDR3 DNA, CDR3 protein. The D gene is left open where the match is weak. Some rows have no size entry. The others give once, few or many, or a class for an expanded clone.

clone size: -
V gene: TRBV27
D gene: TRBD1
CDR3 length: 15
J gene: TRBJ1-5
CDR3 DNA: TGTGCCAGCAGCCGACAGGGCCCTAGCAATCAGCCCCAGCATTTT
CDR3 protein: CASSRQGPSNQPQHF

clone size: once
V gene: TRBV11-3
D gene: -
CDR3 length: 13
J gene: TRBJ2-3
CDR3 DNA: TGTGCCAGCAGCTTAGAGTGGTCCGGGTCTCATCCCTTT
CDR3 protein: CASSLEWSGSHPF

clone size: -
V gene: TRBV4-1
D gene: TRBD1
CDR3 length: 13
J gene: TRBJ2-7
CDR3 DNA: TGCGCCAACCCGGGACAGGGGGACCACGAGCAGTACTTC
CDR3 protein: CANPGQGDHEQYF

clone size: -
V gene: TRBV5-8
D gene: TRBD1
CDR3 length: 15
J gene: TRBJ1-5
CDR3 DNA: TGTGCCAGCAGCCAACCGGACAGGGAAAATCAGCCCCAGCATTTT
CDR3 protein: CASSQPDRENQPQHF

clone size: -
V gene: TRBV9
D gene: -
CDR3 length: 15
J gene: TRBJ2-7
CDR3 DNA: TGTGCCAGCAGCGTAGCTACAGGAATCGCCTACGAGCAGTACTTC
CDR3 protein: CASSVATGIAYEQYF

clone size: once
V gene: TRBV11-3
D gene: -
CDR3 length: 16
J gene: TRBJ1-2
CDR3 DNA: TGTGCCAGCAGCTTTAATTTGCGGGGGTCTAACTATGGCTACACCTTC
CDR3 protein: CASSFNLRGSNYGYTF

clone size: -
V gene: TRBV11-2
D gene: -
CDR3 length: 15
J gene: TRBJ1-3
CDR3 DNA: TGTGCCAGCAGCTTGGAAACGGGTCGGGGAAACACCATATATTTT
CDR3 protein: CASSLETGRGNTIYF

clone size: -
V gene: TRBV7-9
D gene: -
CDR3 length: 16
J gene: TRBJ2-1
CDR3 DNA: TGTGCCAGCAGCTACCCGGCGGCAGGGGCCTACAATGAGCAGTTCTTC
CDR3 protein: CASSYPAAGAYNEQFF

clone size: -
V gene: TRBV5-1
D gene: TRBD1
CDR3 length: 14
J gene: TRBJ2-7
CDR3 DNA: TGCGCCAGCAGCCCCGGGACAGGGATCCACGAGCAGTACTTC
CDR3 protein: CASSPGTGIHEQYF

clone size: few
V gene: TRBV4-1
D gene: TRBD1
CDR3 length: 18
J gene: TRBJ2-7
CDR3 DNA: TGCGCCAGCAGCTTACGCCCAACCGGGACAGAAGTGGGCTACGAGCAGTACTTC
CDR3 protein: CASSLRPTGTEVGYEQYF

clone size: -
V gene: TRBV11-2
D gene: TRBD2
CDR3 length: 16
J gene: TRBJ2-7
CDR3 DNA: TGTGCCAGCAGCGTAATAACTAGCGGGAGGGTTTTCGAGCAGTACTTC
CDR3 protein: CASSVITSGRVFEQYF

clone size: -
V gene: TRBV5-1
D gene: -
CDR3 length: 17
J gene: TRBJ1-1
CDR3 DNA: TGCGCCAGCTTCGTAGGGGGTCGACAACCCATGAACACTGAAGCTTTCTTT
CDR3 protein: CASFVGGRQPMNTEAFF

clone size: -
V gene: TRBV7-3
D gene: TRBD2
CDR3 length: 13
J gene: TRBJ2-1
CDR3 DNA: TGTGCCAGCAGCTTGACTAGCTTCAATGAGCAGTTCTTC
CDR3 protein: CASSLTSFNEQFF

clone size: -
V gene: TRBV2
D gene: TRBD2
CDR3 length: 15
J gene: TRBJ2-1
CDR3 DNA: TGTGCCAGCACCAGGACTAGCGGGAGTTTCTATGAGCAGTTCTTC
CDR3 protein: CASTRTSGSFYEQFF

clone size: -
V gene: TRBV7-2
D gene: TRBD1
CDR3 length: 15
J gene: TRBJ1-1
CDR3 DNA: TGTGCCAGCAGCTTCCGGACAGGGGGCATCACTGAAGCTTTCTTT
CDR3 protein: CASSFRTGGITEAFF

clone size: -
V gene: TRBV5-1
D gene: -
CDR3 length: 15
J gene: TRBJ2-1
CDR3 DNA: TGCGCCAGCAGCTCATTCGGAGGGGGGTACAATGAGCAGTTCTTC
CDR3 protein: CASSSFGGGYNEQFF

clone size: -
V gene: TRBV9
D gene: -
CDR3 length: 14
J gene: TRBJ1-2
CDR3 DNA: TGTGCCAGCAGCGCCCAGGGGAAGCGCCATGGCTACACCTTC
CDR3 protein: CASSAQGKRHGYTF

clone size: -
V gene: TRBV5-4
D gene: -
CDR3 length: 13
J gene: TRBJ1-1
CDR3 DNA: TGTGCCAGCAGCTTGACCAGGGGCACTGAAGCTTTCTTT
CDR3 protein: CASSLTRGTEAFF

clone size: -
V gene: TRBV15
D gene: -
CDR3 length: 15
J gene: TRBJ1-6
CDR3 DNA: TGTGCCACCAGCAGAGGGGCAGGGCGGTATTCACCCCTCCACTTT
CDR3 protein: CATSRGAGRYSPLHF

clone size: -
V gene: TRBV20-1
D gene: TRBD1
CDR3 length: 14
J gene: TRBJ2-7
CDR3 DNA: TGCAGTGCTAGTATTCGGACAGGTACATACGAGCAGTACTTC
CDR3 protein: CSASIRTGTYEQYF

clone size: -
V gene: TRBV4-1
D gene: TRBD2
CDR3 length: 15
J gene: TRBJ2-1
CDR3 DNA: TGCGCCAGCAGCCAACCTAGCGGGCCTTACAATGAGCAGTTCTTC
CDR3 protein: CASSQPSGPYNEQFF

clone size: -
V gene: TRBV19
D gene: -
CDR3 length: 15
J gene: TRBJ1-2
CDR3 DNA: TGTGCCAGTAGTAGAGGAGCCTCCTTCTTTTATGGCTACACCTTC
CDR3 protein: CASSRGASFFYGYTF

clone size: -
V gene: TRBV27
D gene: TRBD2
CDR3 length: 19
J gene: TRBJ2-3
CDR3 DNA: TGTGCCAGCAGTCCCTTGGGACTAGCGTCTCCAAGTGAGACAGATACGCAGTATTTT
CDR3 protein: CASSPLGLASPSETDTQYF

clone size: few
V gene: TRBV7-2
D gene: -
CDR3 length: 19
J gene: TRBJ1-4
CDR3 DNA: TGTGCCAGCAGCTTAGTAGGGCCCTCACTTTCGGCCCTCAATGAAAAACTGTTTTTT
CDR3 protein: CASSLVGPSLSALNEKLFF

clone size: few
V gene: TRBV5-1
D gene: -
CDR3 length: 14
J gene: TRBJ1-2
CDR3 DNA: TGCGCCAGCAGCCACGAAGGTGAGGACTATGGCTACACCTTC
CDR3 protein: CASSHEGEDYGYTF

clone size: -
V gene: TRBV19
D gene: TRBD2
CDR3 length: 19
J gene: TRBJ2-4
CDR3 DNA: TGTGCCAGTAGTAGGGGACTAGCGGGCCAAGTCGGTACCAAAAACATTCAGTACTTC
CDR3 protein: CASSRGLAGQVGTKNIQYF

clone size: -
V gene: TRBV12-5
D gene: TRBD2
CDR3 length: 19
J gene: TRBJ2-3
CDR3 DNA: TGTGCTAGTGGTTTGGTATCCGCCGGGGGGGACTCTAGATCAGATACGCAGTATTTT
CDR3 protein: CASGLVSAGGDSRSDTQYF

clone size: once
V gene: TRBV5-1
D gene: -
CDR3 length: 16
J gene: TRBJ2-5
CDR3 DNA: TGCGCCAGCAGCTCAGGAGGCGGCGGTTTCCAAGAGACCCAGTACTTC
CDR3 protein: CASSSGGGGFQETQYF

clone size: -
V gene: TRBV27
D gene: TRBD2
CDR3 length: 16
J gene: TRBJ2-1
CDR3 DNA: TGTGCCAGCAGTCCTTTAGCGGGAGGACACTACAATGAGCAGTTCTTC
CDR3 protein: CASSPLAGGHYNEQFF

clone size: -
V gene: TRBV7-9
D gene: -
CDR3 length: 15
J gene: TRBJ2-1
CDR3 DNA: TGTGCCAGCAGCTTTACCCCCGGGAGCGGTAATGAGCAGTTCTTC
CDR3 protein: CASSFTPGSGNEQFF

clone size: few
V gene: TRBV4-2
D gene: -
CDR3 length: 13
J gene: TRBJ2-7
CDR3 DNA: TGTGCCAGCAGCCAAGACGGCGACTACGAGCAGTACTTC
CDR3 protein: CASSQDGDYEQYF

clone size: -
V gene: TRBV12-5
D gene: TRBD1
CDR3 length: 16
J gene: TRBJ2-7
CDR3 DNA: TGTGCTAGTGGTTCCCTACCGGGACAGGGGGTCCACGAGCAGTACTTC
CDR3 protein: CASGSLPGQGVHEQYF

clone size: -
V gene: TRBV6-6
D gene: TRBD1
CDR3 length: 14
J gene: TRBJ1-1
CDR3 DNA: TGTGCCAGCAGCTCGGTACAGGGGGCCTTTGAAGCTTTCTTT
CDR3 protein: CASSSVQGAFEAFF

clone size: -
V gene: TRBV3-1/TRBV3-2
D gene: TRBD2
CDR3 length: 15
J gene: TRBJ2-6
CDR3 DNA: TGTGCCAGTGCCCTAGCGGCGCGGGGGGCCAACGTCCTGACTTTC
CDR3 protein: CASALAARGANVLTF

clone size: -
V gene: TRBV29-1
D gene: -
CDR3 length: 12
J gene: TRBJ2-5
CDR3 DNA: TGCAGCGTTTGTAGTATGGGCGAGACCCAGTACTTC
CDR3 protein: CSVCSMGETQYF

clone size: -
V gene: TRBV12-3/TRBV12-4
D gene: -
CDR3 length: 13
J gene: TRBJ1-1
CDR3 DNA: TGTGCCAGCAGTCCCCAGACAGGTTCTAGAGCTTTCTTT
CDR3 protein: CASSPQTGSRAFF

clone size: -
V gene: TRBV12-3/TRBV12-4
D gene: TRBD1
CDR3 length: 12
J gene: TRBJ2-3
CDR3 DNA: TGTGCCAGCGGACACAGGGGAGATACGCAGTATTTT
CDR3 protein: CASGHRGDTQYF

clone size: -
V gene: TRBV5-1
D gene: -
CDR3 length: 15
J gene: TRBJ2-5
CDR3 DNA: TGCGCCAGCAGTTCACAGGGATGGAGACAAGAGACCCAGTACTTC
CDR3 protein: CASSSQGWRQETQYF

clone size: -
V gene: TRBV7-2
D gene: TRBD2
CDR3 length: 15
J gene: TRBJ2-3
CDR3 DNA: TGTGCCAGCAGCTTAGGACTAGCACGGACAGATACGCAGTATTTT
CDR3 protein: CASSLGLARTDTQYF

clone size: -
V gene: TRBV5-1
D gene: -
CDR3 length: 14
J gene: TRBJ2-4
CDR3 DNA: TGCGCCAGCAGCTTTTCGTGGGAGTTAAACATTCAGTACTTC
CDR3 protein: CASSFSWELNIQYF

clone size: -
V gene: TRBV2
D gene: -
CDR3 length: 12
J gene: TRBJ2-3
CDR3 DNA: TGTGCCAGCAGTTATACTGTAGATACGCAGTATTTT
CDR3 protein: CASSYTVDTQYF

clone size: few
V gene: TRBV5-1
D gene: TRBD2
CDR3 length: 21
J gene: TRBJ2-2
CDR3 DNA: TGCGCCAGCAGCTTGCCCGACTCCGGGACTAGCGGGAGAGGCGATTCCGGGGAGCTGTTTTTT
CDR3 protein: CASSLPDSGTSGRGDSGELFF

clone size: few
V gene: TRBV29-1
D gene: -
CDR3 length: 13
J gene: TRBJ2-1
CDR3 DNA: TGCAGCGTTGGACCGCGAAGGGGGAATGAGCAGTTCTTC
CDR3 protein: CSVGPRRGNEQFF

clone size: -
V gene: TRBV19
D gene: TRBD2
CDR3 length: 14
J gene: TRBJ2-3
CDR3 DNA: TGTGCCAGTAGTGCCCTAGCGGGGGAAGATACGCAGTATTTT
CDR3 protein: CASSALAGEDTQYF

clone size: -
V gene: TRBV9
D gene: -
CDR3 length: 13
J gene: TRBJ2-5
CDR3 DNA: TGTGCCAGCAGCGTAGTGCCCTGGGAGACCCAGTACTTC
CDR3 protein: CASSVVPWETQYF

clone size: -
V gene: TRBV4-1
D gene: TRBD1
CDR3 length: 19
J gene: TRBJ1-2
CDR3 DNA: TGCGCCAGCAGCCAAATGGGGATGAGCGGGACAGGGGGAAACTATGGCTACACCTTC
CDR3 protein: CASSQMGMSGTGGNYGYTF

clone size: few
V gene: TRBV11-2
D gene: TRBD1
CDR3 length: 15
J gene: TRBJ2-2
CDR3 DNA: TGTGCCAGCAGCGCAGACAGGGTTTTTTCCGGGGAGCTGTTTTTT
CDR3 protein: CASSADRVFSGELFF

clone size: -
V gene: TRBV3-1/TRBV3-2
D gene: TRBD1
CDR3 length: 18
J gene: TRBJ1-6
CDR3 DNA: TGTGCCAGCACCCGGGACAGGGAAGGGGATGACATTAATTCACCCCTCCACTTT
CDR3 protein: CASTRDREGDDINSPLHF

clone size: -
V gene: TRBV5-8
D gene: -
CDR3 length: 16
J gene: TRBJ1-4
CDR3 DNA: TGTGCCAGCAGCTTGGCGGGACTCCCAAGTATCGAAAAACTGTTTTTT
CDR3 protein: CASSLAGLPSIEKLFF

clone size: -
V gene: TRBV19
D gene: -
CDR3 length: 11
J gene: TRBJ2-1
CDR3 DNA: TGTGCCAGTACTGACTACAATGAGCAGTTCTTC
CDR3 protein: CASTDYNEQFF